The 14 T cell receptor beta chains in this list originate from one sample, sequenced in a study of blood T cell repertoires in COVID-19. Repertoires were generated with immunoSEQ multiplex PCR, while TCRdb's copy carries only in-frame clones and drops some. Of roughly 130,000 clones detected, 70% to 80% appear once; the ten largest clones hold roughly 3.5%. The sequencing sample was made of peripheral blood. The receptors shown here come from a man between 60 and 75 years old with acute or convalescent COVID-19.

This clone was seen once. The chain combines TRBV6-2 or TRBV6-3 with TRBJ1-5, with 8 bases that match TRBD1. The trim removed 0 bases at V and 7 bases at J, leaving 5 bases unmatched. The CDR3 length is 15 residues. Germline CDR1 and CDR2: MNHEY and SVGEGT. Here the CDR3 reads CASSYSGQGYQPQHF. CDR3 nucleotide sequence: TGTGCCAGCAGTTACTCAGGACAGGGATACCAGCCCCAGCATTTT.

CDR3: CASNARDTGLADRTGELFF. DNA of the CDR3: TGTGCCAGCAACGCAAGGGACACGGGACTAGCGGATCGCACCGGGGAGCTGTTTTTT. V gene TRBV7-2 combines with J gene TRBJ2-2, with 11 bases lining up with TRBD2. This CDR3 comprises 19 residues. Trimming removed 7 bases from V and 4 bases from J; junction bases left unmatched: 17. CDR1 SGHTA and CDR2 FQGNSA come from the germline V gene. The entire variable domain, with the rest obtained from reference TRBV7-2 and TRBJ2-2, is as follows: GAGVSQSPSNKVTEKGKDVELRCDPISGHTALYWYRQSLGQGLEFLIYFQGNSAPDKSGLPSDRFSAERTGGSVSTLTIQRTQQEDSAVYLCASNARDTGLADRTGELFFGEGSRLTVL.

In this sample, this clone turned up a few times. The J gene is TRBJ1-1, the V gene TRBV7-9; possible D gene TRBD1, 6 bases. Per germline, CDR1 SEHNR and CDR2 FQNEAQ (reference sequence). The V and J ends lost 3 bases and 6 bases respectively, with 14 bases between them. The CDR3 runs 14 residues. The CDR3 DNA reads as TGTGCCAGCAGCTTGTCTGTACAGGGCGCTGAAGCTTTCTTT. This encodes CASSLSVQGAEAFF.

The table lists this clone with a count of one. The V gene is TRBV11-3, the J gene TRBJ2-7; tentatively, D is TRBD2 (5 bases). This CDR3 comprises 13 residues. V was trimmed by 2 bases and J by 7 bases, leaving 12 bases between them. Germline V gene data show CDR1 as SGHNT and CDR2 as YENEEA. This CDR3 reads CASSLPSPREQYF. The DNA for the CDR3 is TGTGCCAGCAGCTTACCTAGCCCTAGGGAGCAGTACTTC.

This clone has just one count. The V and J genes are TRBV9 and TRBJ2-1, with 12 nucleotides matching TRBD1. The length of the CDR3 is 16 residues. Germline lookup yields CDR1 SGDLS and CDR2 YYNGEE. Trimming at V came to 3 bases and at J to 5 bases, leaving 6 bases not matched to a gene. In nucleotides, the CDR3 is TGTGCCAGCAGCGACAGGGACAGGGGGCTTCACAATGAGCAGTTCTTC. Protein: CASSDRDRGLHNEQFF. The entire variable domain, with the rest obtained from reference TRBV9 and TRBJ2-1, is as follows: DSGVTQTPKHLITATGQRVTLRCSPRSGDLSVYWYQQSLDQGLQFLIQYYNGEERAKGNILERFSAQQFPDLHSELNLSSLELGDSALYFCASSDRDRGLHNEQFFGPGTRLTVL.

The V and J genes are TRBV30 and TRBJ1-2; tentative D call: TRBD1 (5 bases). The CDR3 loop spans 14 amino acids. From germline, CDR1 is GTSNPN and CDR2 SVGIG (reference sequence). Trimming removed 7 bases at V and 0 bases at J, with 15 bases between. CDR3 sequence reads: CAYKTAPSNYGYTF. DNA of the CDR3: TGTGCCTACAAGACAGCCCCCTCTAACTATGGCTACACCTTC.

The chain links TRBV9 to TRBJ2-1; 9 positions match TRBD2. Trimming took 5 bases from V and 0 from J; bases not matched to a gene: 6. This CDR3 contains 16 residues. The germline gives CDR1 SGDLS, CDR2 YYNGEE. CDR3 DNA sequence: TGTGCCAGCAGTCGTCAACTAGCGGGCTCCTACAATGAGCAGTTCTTC. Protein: CASSRQLAGSYNEQFF. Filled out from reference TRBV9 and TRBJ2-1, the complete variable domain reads DSGVTQTPKHLITATGQRVTLRCSPRSGDLSVYWYQQSLDQGLQFLIQYYNGEERAKGNILERFSAQQFPDLHSELNLSSLELGDSALYFCASSRQLAGSYNEQFFGPGTRLTVL.

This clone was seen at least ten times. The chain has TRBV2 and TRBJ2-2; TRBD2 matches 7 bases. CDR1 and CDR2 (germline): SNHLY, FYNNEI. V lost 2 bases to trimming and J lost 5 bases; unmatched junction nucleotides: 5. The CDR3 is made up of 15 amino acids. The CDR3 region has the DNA TGTGCCAGCAGTGAAATGGGGGGGAGGACCGGGGAGCTGTTTTTT. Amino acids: CASSEMGGRTGELFF. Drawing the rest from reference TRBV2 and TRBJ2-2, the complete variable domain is EPEVTQTPSHQVTQMGQEVILRCVPISNHLYFYWYRQILGQKVEFLVSFYNNEISEKSEIFDDQFSVERPDGSNFTLKIRSTKLEDSAMYFCASSEMGGRTGELFFGEGSRLTVL.

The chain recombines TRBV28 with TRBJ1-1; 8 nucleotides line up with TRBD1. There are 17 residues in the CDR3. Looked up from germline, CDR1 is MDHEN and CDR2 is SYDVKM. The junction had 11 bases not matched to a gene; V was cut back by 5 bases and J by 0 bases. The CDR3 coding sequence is TGTGCCAGCAGTCCCTGGACAGGGAGGATTATGAACACTGAAGCTTTCTTT. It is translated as CASSPWTGRIMNTEAFF.

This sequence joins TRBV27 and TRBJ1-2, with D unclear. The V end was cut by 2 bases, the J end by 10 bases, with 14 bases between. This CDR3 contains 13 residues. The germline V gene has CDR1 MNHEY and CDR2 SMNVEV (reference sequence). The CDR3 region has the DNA TGTGCCAGCAGTTTACGACACGGAAACGTCTACACCTTC. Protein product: CASSLRHGNVYTF.

CDR3 region: CASSSQGETQYF. CDR3 bases: TGTGCCAGCAGTAGTCAGGGGGAGACCCAGTACTTC. The chain has TRBV6-6 and TRBJ2-5; weak D call: TRBD1 (6 bases). V was cut by 5 bases and J by 5 bases, with 9 bases left in between. The germline gives CDR1 MNHNY, CDR2 SVGAGI (reference sequence). The CDR3 is made up of 12 amino acids.

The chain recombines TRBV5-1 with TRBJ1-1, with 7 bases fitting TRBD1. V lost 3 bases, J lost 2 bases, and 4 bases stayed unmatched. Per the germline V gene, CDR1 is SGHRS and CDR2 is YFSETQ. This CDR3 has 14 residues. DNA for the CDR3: TGCGCCAGCAGCTGGCAGGGGGATAACACTGAAGCTTTCTTT. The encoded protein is CASSWQGDNTEAFF.

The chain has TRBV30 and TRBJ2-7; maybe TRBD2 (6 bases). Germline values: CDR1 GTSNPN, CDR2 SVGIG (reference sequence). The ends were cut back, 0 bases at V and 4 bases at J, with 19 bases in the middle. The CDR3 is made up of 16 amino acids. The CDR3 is CAWSVPRTGERYEQYF. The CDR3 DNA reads TGTGCCTGGAGTGTACCACGGACGGGGGAGCGGTACGAGCAGTACTTC.

The CDR3 nucleotides read TGTGCCAGCAGCCCAAGGTGGAGGGGCTTCGGAGAAAAACTGTTTTTT. It translates to CASSPRWRGFGEKLFF. V usage is TRBV9 and J usage is TRBJ1-4; tentatively, D is TRBD1 (5 bases). The CDR3 totals 16 residues. Looked up from germline, CDR1 is SGDLS and CDR2 is YYNGEE. Trimming shortened V by 4 bases and J by 8 bases, and 21 bases separated the two germline ends.